The 6 T cell receptor beta chains given below trace back to one sample, sequenced in a study of T cell repertoires in cytomegalovirus infection. From the reads, TCRdb called clonotypes with MiXCR, one entry per CDR3 protein. The sample has approximately 110,000 distinct CDR3 sequences, about 32% seen once. No cognate antigen is known for these TCRs. The sample here was CD8+ T cells from cultured PBMCs, taken from culture after CMV antigen stimulation. Receptor source: a human donor in good health (CMV status not recorded). Some clones in this sample may be carry-over from other donors' samples.

The chain employs TRBV19 and TRBJ2-5, with D unclear. Trimming pared 1 base from V and 5 bases from J, leaving 8 bases between. This CDR3 has 13 residues. The germline V gene has CDR1 LNHDA and CDR2 SQIVND (reference sequence). This CDR3 is CASSIVGAETQYF. In DNA, the CDR3 is TGTGCCAGTAGTATAGTAGGCGCGGAGACCCAGTACTTC.

This clonotype was counted only a few times. The genes are TRBV5-8 and TRBJ2-3; TRBD2 agrees at 9 bases. Germline assignment: CDR1 SGHTS and CDR2 YDEGEE. The CDR3 is 18 residues long. V was pared by 1 base and J by 4 bases, with 13 bases of the junction left unmatched. This CDR3 reads CASSLPGVAGVRADTQYF. Written as DNA, the CDR3 is TGTGCCAGCAGCTTGCCCGGGGTAGCGGGGGTTCGGGCAGATACGCAGTATTTT.

This clonotype was counted between two and nine times. The chain employs TRBV10-3 and TRBJ1-2; D gene ambiguous. This CDR3 spans 15 amino acids. Germline CDR1 and CDR2: ENHRY and SYGVKD. Trimming pared 2 bases from V and 4 bases from J, leaving 14 bases between. As DNA, the CDR3 is TGTGCCATCAGTGAGGGTGGAGCGTGGGGCTATGGCTACACCTTC. It is translated as CAISEGGAWGYGYTF.

This clonotype has a count of ten or more. The chain uses TRBV27 and TRBJ2-1; D call uncertain. V dropped 2 bases and J dropped 5 bases, with 7 bases sitting between them. Germline loops: CDR1 MNHEY, CDR2 SMNVEV (reference sequence). The CDR3 sequence is 13 residues long. CDR3 residues: CASSLGTDNEQFF. The CDR3 coding sequence is TGTGCCAGCAGTTTAGGTACAGACAATGAGCAGTTCTTC.

V usage is TRBV6-8 and J usage is TRBJ1-5, with TRBD1 as a possible D gene (6 bases). Deletions cut 2 bases from V and 1 base from J, with 9 bases between. CDR3 length: 15 residues. Germline values: CDR1 MNHGY, CDR2 SAAAGT. The CDR3 nucleotides read TGTGCCAGCAGTTACAGGGGGGGAAGCAATCAGCCCCAGCATTTT. This encodes CASSYRGGSNQPQHF.

The chain's CDR3 is CAISDQGPYEQYF. CDR3 DNA sequence: TGTGCCATCAGTGACCAGGGGCCCTACGAGCAGTACTTC. V is TRBV10-3 and J is TRBJ2-7; maybe TRBD1 (6 bases). Germline V gives CDR1 ENHRY, CDR2 SYGVKD. Trimming pared 3 bases from V and 2 bases from J, leaving 8 bases between. This CDR3 has 13 amino acids.